Listed below are T cell receptor beta chains from one sample, sequenced in a study of blood T cell repertoires in COVID-19. Produced via immunoSEQ multiplex PCR; TCRdb's table is partial and in-frame only. Of approximately 100,000 clones listed, about 81% are singletons. Sequencing was done on a sample of peripheral blood. These receptors were obtained from a man in his 70s with acute or convalescent COVID-19. Both conserved end residues are part of each CDR3. The D gene is left open where the match is weak. For some rows the clone size is stated as once, few or many, or as a class when expanded; others skip it.

clone_size: -; j_call: TRBJ2-3; d_call: -; cdr3_length: 15; v_call: TRBV2; cdr3_nt: TGTGCCAGCAAAGTCTCAGGGGTCCGCACAGATACGCAGTATTTT; cdr3_aa: CASKVSGVRTDTQYF
clone_size: few; j_call: TRBJ1-2; d_call: TRBD1; cdr3_length: 13; v_call: TRBV28; cdr3_nt: TGTGCCAGCAGTGCCGGACAGGGCGGGGGCTACACCTTC; cdr3_aa: CASSAGQGGGYTF
clone_size: -; j_call: TRBJ2-7; d_call: -; cdr3_length: 15; v_call: TRBV14; cdr3_nt: TGTGCCAGCAGCCAAGATTGGGCTAGCTCCCACGAGCAGTACTTC; cdr3_aa: CASSQDWASSHEQYF
clone_size: -; j_call: TRBJ2-5; d_call: TRBD1; cdr3_length: 14; v_call: TRBV29-1; cdr3_nt: TGCAGCGTTGACCTCACAGGGGGCGCAGAGACCCAGTACTTC; cdr3_aa: CSVDLTGGAETQYF
clone_size: -; j_call: TRBJ1-5; d_call: -; cdr3_length: 13; v_call: TRBV6-2/TRBV6-3; cdr3_nt: TGTGCCAGCAGTTACTTCAGGGATCAGCCCCAGCATTTT; cdr3_aa: CASSYFRDQPQHF
clone_size: -; j_call: TRBJ2-2; d_call: TRBD2; cdr3_length: 15; v_call: TRBV5-1; cdr3_nt: TGCGCCAGCAGCCTCCCCACTAGCGGGACCGGGGAGCTGTTTTTT; cdr3_aa: CASSLPTSGTGELFF
clone_size: few; j_call: TRBJ2-7; d_call: TRBD2; cdr3_length: 16; v_call: TRBV18; cdr3_nt: TGTGCCAGCTCACCACCGGTTACTAGCGGGAGGTACGAGCAGTACTTC; cdr3_aa: CASSPPVTSGRYEQYF
clone_size: -; j_call: TRBJ2-6; d_call: TRBD1; cdr3_length: 19; v_call: TRBV19; cdr3_nt: TGTGCCAGTAGTCCTGCCCGGGGACAGGGGGCCTCTGGGGCCAACGTCCTGACTTTC; cdr3_aa: CASSPARGQGASGANVLTF
clone_size: -; j_call: TRBJ2-7; d_call: TRBD1; cdr3_length: 16; v_call: TRBV28; cdr3_nt: TGTGCCAGCAGTTCTCCTAGGACAGGTTACTCCTACGAGCAGTACTTC; cdr3_aa: CASSSPRTGYSYEQYF
clone_size: -; j_call: TRBJ2-1; d_call: TRBD2; cdr3_length: 14; v_call: TRBV11-2; cdr3_nt: TGTGCCAGCAGCGCCAGCGGGAACCACAATGAGCAGTTCTTC; cdr3_aa: CASSASGNHNEQFF
clone_size: -; j_call: TRBJ2-2; d_call: TRBD2; cdr3_length: 16; v_call: TRBV5-1; cdr3_nt: TGCGCCAGCAGCGGATTAGCGGGAGGGGGTACCGGGGAGCTGTTTTTT; cdr3_aa: CASSGLAGGGTGELFF
clone_size: -; j_call: TRBJ2-7; d_call: -; cdr3_length: 14; v_call: TRBV27; cdr3_nt: TGTGCCAGCAGTTTAGGGGCAGGGACCTACGAGCAGTACTTC; cdr3_aa: CASSLGAGTYEQYF
clone_size: -; j_call: TRBJ1-2; d_call: -; cdr3_length: 12; v_call: TRBV19; cdr3_nt: TGTGCCAGTAGTGCAAACAGGGATGGCTACACCTTC; cdr3_aa: CASSANRDGYTF
clone_size: few; j_call: TRBJ2-7; d_call: -; cdr3_length: 16; v_call: TRBV5-1; cdr3_nt: TGCGCCAGCAGCTTGGAAGCTAGCGCAAACTCCTACGAGCAGTACTTC; cdr3_aa: CASSLEASANSYEQYF
clone_size: few; j_call: TRBJ2-1; d_call: -; cdr3_length: 16; v_call: TRBV19; cdr3_nt: TGTGCCAGTAGTCCTCTGGGGCTCCAATCCTACAATGAGCAGTTCTTC; cdr3_aa: CASSPLGLQSYNEQFF
clone_size: few; j_call: TRBJ1-1; d_call: -; cdr3_length: 13; v_call: TRBV4-3; cdr3_nt: TGCGCCAGCACCATGGACAGGAACACTGAAGCTTTCTTT; cdr3_aa: CASTMDRNTEAFF
clone_size: -; j_call: TRBJ2-1; d_call: -; cdr3_length: 15; v_call: TRBV19; cdr3_nt: TGTGCCAGTAGTTCAGGGTTGAGCTCCTACAATGAGCAGTTCTTC; cdr3_aa: CASSSGLSSYNEQFF
clone_size: many; j_call: TRBJ1-2; d_call: -; cdr3_length: 14; v_call: TRBV27; cdr3_nt: TGTGCCAGCAGTTTACGGGGTGGTAACTATGGCTACACCTTC; cdr3_aa: CASSLRGGNYGYTF
clone_size: few; j_call: TRBJ2-7; d_call: -; cdr3_length: 16; v_call: TRBV4-1; cdr3_nt: TGCGCCAGCAGCCAAGGGGGACTTGCAGGCTCCTACGAGCAGTACTTC; cdr3_aa: CASSQGGLAGSYEQYF
clone_size: -; j_call: TRBJ1-1; d_call: -; cdr3_length: 13; v_call: TRBV6-5; cdr3_nt: TGTGCCAGCAGGTTTGGTCGGGGCACTGAAGCTTTCTTT; cdr3_aa: CASRFGRGTEAFF
clone_size: -; j_call: TRBJ1-3; d_call: -; cdr3_length: 16; v_call: TRBV6-6; cdr3_nt: TGTGCCAGCAGCACCCAACAGGGATCCTCTGGAAACACCATATATTTT; cdr3_aa: CASSTQQGSSGNTIYF
clone_size: -; j_call: TRBJ2-5; d_call: -; cdr3_length: 15; v_call: TRBV6-2/TRBV6-3; cdr3_nt: TGTGCCAGCAGTTACTCGAGGAGACAGCCGGAGACCCAGTACTTC; cdr3_aa: CASSYSRRQPETQYF
clone_size: -; j_call: TRBJ2-7; d_call: TRBD1; cdr3_length: 18; v_call: TRBV7-6; cdr3_nt: TGTGCCAGCAGCTTAGCGCTGGACAGGGGGCCCTTTACCCACGAGCAGTACTTC; cdr3_aa: CASSLALDRGPFTHEQYF
clone_size: -; j_call: TRBJ2-5; d_call: -; cdr3_length: 16; v_call: TRBV24-1; cdr3_nt: TGTGCCACCAGTGATTTGTCGTTGGGGGGCCAAGAGACCCAGTACTTC; cdr3_aa: CATSDLSLGGQETQYF
clone_size: -; j_call: TRBJ2-6; d_call: -; cdr3_length: 17; v_call: TRBV5-8; cdr3_nt: TGTGCCAGCAGCTTGGCGAGGGGGTTTGCTGGGGCCAACGTCCTGACTTTC; cdr3_aa: CASSLARGFAGANVLTF
clone_size: -; j_call: TRBJ2-1; d_call: TRBD2; cdr3_length: 15; v_call: TRBV9; cdr3_nt: TGTGCCAGCAGCGTAGCAGCGGGAGGGGGGTATGAGCAGTTCTTC; cdr3_aa: CASSVAAGGGYEQFF
clone_size: -; j_call: TRBJ2-6; d_call: TRBD1; cdr3_length: 18; v_call: TRBV3-1/TRBV3-2; cdr3_nt: TGTGCCAGCAGCCAAGAGGGACAGGGGGGGAGCGGGGCCAACGTCCTGACTTTC; cdr3_aa: CASSQEGQGGSGANVLTF
clone_size: -; j_call: TRBJ2-3; d_call: -; cdr3_length: 18; v_call: TRBV28; cdr3_nt: TGTGCCAGCAGTTTATTAGGGGGGGGACATCTCCTCACAGATACGCAGTATTTT; cdr3_aa: CASSLLGGGHLLTDTQYF
clone_size: -; j_call: TRBJ1-1; d_call: -; cdr3_length: 16; v_call: TRBV4-1; cdr3_nt: TGCGCCAGCAGCCAAGGTCTGGGGCGCACGGACACTGAAGCTTTCTTT; cdr3_aa: CASSQGLGRTDTEAFF